This T cell receptor (beta chain) was retrieved from a study of cytomegalovirus exposure and HLA in healthy donors. Study-wide findings and caveats: In a later analysis, first-cohort TCR clusters were found to tend to co-occur in the 120 or so validation repertoires. Researchers catalogued about 160 TCR beta chains as cytomegalovirus-associated. Reports indicated that the classifier achieved high specificity and sensitivity in diagnosing cytomegalovirus status. Rarity held for most TCR sequences, but there were some public TCRs that occurred in many donors.

This clone was counted a single time. Its antigen is not identified. Assay: immunoSEQ multiplex PCR; the TCRdb copy retains only in-frame clones and omits some. The sample contains 150,000 to 200,000 clones, 88% of which appear only once. The CDR3 spans 15 residues. Germline CDR1 and CDR2: LGHNT and FRNRAP. With 6 bases clipped from V and 4 bases from J, the junction kept 9 bases outside the gene matches. This TCR was sampled from a man aged 18-30 years in good health and CMV-seronegative. Sequencing used PBMCs. The chain is built from TRBV12-5 and TRBJ2-5; 9 bases align to TRBD1. The chain's CDR3 is CASGEADRGIETQYF. The CDR3 bases are TGTGCTAGTGGGGAAGCGGACAGGGGAATAGAGACCCAGTACTTC.